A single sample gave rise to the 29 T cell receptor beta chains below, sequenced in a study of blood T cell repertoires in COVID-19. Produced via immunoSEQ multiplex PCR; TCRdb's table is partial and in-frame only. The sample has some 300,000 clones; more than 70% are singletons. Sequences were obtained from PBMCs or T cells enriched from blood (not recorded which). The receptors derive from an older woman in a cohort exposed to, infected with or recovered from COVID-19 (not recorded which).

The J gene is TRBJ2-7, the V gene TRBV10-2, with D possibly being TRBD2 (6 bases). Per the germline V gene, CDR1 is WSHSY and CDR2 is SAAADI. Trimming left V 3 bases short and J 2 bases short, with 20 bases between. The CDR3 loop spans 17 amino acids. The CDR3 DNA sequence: TGCGCCAGCAGTGACCTGCGTGGGGGAGGAGGAACCTACGAGCAGTACTTC. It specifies CASSDLRGGGGTYEQYF.

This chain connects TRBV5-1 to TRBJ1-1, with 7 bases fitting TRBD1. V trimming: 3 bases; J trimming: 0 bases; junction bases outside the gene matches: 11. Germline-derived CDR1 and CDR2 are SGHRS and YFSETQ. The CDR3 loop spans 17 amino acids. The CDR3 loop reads CASSSTRDSKVNTEAFF. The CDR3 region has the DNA TGCGCCAGCAGCTCTACCCGGGACAGCAAGGTGAACACTGAAGCTTTCTTT.

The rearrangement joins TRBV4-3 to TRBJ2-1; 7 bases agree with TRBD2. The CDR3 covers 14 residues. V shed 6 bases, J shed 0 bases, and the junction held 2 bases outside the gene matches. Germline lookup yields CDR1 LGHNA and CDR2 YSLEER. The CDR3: CASSRGDSYNEQFF. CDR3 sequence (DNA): TGCGCCAGCAGTCGGGGGGACTCCTACAATGAGCAGTTCTTC.

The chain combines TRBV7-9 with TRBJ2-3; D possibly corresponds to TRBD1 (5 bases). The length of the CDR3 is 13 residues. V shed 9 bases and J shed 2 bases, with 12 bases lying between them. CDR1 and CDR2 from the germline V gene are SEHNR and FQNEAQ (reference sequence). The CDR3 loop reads CASEGVNTDTQYF. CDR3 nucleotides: TGTGCCAGTGAAGGGGTGAACACAGATACGCAGTATTTT.

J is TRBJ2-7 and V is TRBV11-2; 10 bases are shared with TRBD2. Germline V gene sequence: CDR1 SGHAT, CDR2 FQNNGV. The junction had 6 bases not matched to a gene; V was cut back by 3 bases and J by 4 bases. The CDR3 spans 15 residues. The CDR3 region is CASSFGLAGEYEQYF. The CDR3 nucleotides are TGTGCCAGCAGCTTCGGGCTAGCGGGAGAATACGAGCAGTACTTC. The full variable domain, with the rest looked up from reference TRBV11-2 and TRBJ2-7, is EAGVAQSPRYKIIEKRQSVAFWCNPISGHATLYWYQQILGQGPKLLIQFQNNGVVDDSQLPKDRFSAERLKGVDSTLKIQPAKLEDSAVYLCASSFGLAGEYEQYFGPGTRLTVT.

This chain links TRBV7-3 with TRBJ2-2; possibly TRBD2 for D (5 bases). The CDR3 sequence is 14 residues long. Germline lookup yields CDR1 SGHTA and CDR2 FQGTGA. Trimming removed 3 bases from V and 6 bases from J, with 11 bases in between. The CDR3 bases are TGTGCCAGCAGCTTTGGTAGCGATGCCGGGGAGCTGTTTTTT. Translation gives CASSFGSDAGELFF. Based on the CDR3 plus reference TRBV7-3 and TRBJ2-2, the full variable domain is GAGVSQTPSNKVTEKGKYVELRCDPISGHTALYWYRQSLGQGPEFLIYFQGTGAADDSGLPNDRFFAVRPEGSVSTLKIQRTERGDSAVYLCASSFGSDAGELFFGEGSRLTVL.

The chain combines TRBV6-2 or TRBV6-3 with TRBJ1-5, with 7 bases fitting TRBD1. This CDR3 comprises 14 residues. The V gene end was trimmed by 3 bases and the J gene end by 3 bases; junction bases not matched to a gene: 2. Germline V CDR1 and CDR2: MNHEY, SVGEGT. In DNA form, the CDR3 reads TGTGCCAGCAGTTATGACAGGGTCAATCAGCCCCAGCATTTT. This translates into CASSYDRVNQPQHF.

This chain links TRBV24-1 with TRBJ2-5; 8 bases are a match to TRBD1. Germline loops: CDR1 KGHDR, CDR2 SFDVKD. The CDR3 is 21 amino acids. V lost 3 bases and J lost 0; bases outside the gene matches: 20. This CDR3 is CATSDPRQGYNSKEYQETQYF. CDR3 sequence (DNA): TGTGCCACCAGTGATCCGAGACAGGGGTATAATAGTAAAGAGTACCAAGAGACCCAGTACTTC.

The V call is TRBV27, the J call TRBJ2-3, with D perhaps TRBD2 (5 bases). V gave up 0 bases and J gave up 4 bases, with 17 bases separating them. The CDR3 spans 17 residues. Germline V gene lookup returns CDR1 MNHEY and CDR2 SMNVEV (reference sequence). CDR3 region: CASSLSPGSPQADTQYF. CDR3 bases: TGTGCCAGCAGTTTATCTCCGGGATCGCCCCAGGCAGATACGCAGTATTTT.

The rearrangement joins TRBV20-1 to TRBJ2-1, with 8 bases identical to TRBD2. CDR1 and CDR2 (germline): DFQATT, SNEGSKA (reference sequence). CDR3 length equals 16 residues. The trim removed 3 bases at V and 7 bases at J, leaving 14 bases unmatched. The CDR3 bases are TGCAGTGCTAGTCCGGGCGGGAGGTTAAATAGGAATGAGCAGTTCTTC. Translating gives CSASPGGRLNRNEQFF.

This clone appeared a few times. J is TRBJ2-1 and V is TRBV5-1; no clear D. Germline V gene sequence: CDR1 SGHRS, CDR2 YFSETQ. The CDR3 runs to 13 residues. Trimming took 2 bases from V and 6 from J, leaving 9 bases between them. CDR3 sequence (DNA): TGCGCCAGCAGCTTTGGCGGCCCCAATGAGCAGTTCTTC. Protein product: CASSFGGPNEQFF. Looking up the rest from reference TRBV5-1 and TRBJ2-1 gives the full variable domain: KAGVTQTPRYLIKTRGQQVTLSCSPISGHRSVSWYQQTPGQGLQFLFEYFSETQRNKGNFPGRFSGRQFSNSRSEMNVSTLELGDSALYLCASSFGGPNEQFFGPGTRLTVL.

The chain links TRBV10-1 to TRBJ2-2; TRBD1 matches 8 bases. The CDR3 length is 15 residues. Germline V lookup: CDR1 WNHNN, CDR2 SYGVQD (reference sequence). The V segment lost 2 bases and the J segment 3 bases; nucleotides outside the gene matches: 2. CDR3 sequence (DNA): TGCGCCAGCAGTGAGCGACAGGGGTACACCGGGGAGCTGTTTTTT. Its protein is CASSERQGYTGELFF.

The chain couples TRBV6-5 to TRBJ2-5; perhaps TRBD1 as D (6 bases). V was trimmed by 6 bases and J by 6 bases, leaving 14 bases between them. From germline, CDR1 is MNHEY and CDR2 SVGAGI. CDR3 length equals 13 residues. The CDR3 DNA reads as TGTGCCAGCAGACTACAGGGTCGGAAGACCCAGTACTTC. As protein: CASRLQGRKTQYF.

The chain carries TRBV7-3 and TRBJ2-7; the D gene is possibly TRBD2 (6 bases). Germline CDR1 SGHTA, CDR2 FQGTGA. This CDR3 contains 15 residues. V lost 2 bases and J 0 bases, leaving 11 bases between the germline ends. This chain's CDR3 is CASSLFGGTSYEQYF. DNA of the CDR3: TGTGCCAGCAGCTTATTCGGAGGGACCTCCTACGAGCAGTACTTC.

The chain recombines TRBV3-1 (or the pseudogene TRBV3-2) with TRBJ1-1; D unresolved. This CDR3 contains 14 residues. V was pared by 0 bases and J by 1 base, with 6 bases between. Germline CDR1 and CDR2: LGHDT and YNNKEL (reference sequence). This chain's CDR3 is CASSQDLWNTEAFF. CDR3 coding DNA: TGTGCCAGCAGCCAAGATCTCTGGAACACTGAAGCTTTCTTT.

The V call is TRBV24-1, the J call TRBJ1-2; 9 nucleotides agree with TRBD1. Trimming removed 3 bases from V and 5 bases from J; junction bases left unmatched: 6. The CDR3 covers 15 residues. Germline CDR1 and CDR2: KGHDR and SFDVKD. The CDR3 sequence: CATSDETGGWYGYTF. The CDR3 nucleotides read TGTGCCACCAGTGATGAGACAGGGGGTTGGTATGGCTACACCTTC.

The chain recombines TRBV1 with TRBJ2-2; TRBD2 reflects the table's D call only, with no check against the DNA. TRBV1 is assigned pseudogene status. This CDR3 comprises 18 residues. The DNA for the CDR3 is TGCACCAGCAGCCAAGAGACCCTGGCGGGAGGGCCGGCCGGGGAGCTGTTTTTT. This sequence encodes CTSSQETLAGGPAGELFF.

This chain's CDR3 is CASSFTRVNQPQHF. The CDR3, as DNA: TGTGCCAGCAGCTTTACACGGGTGAATCAGCCCCAGCATTTT. The chain carries TRBV7-2 and TRBJ1-5; no clear D. V was trimmed by 3 bases and J by 4 bases, leaving 10 bases between them. Germline V CDR1 and CDR2: SGHTA, FQGNSA. The length of the CDR3 is 14 residues.

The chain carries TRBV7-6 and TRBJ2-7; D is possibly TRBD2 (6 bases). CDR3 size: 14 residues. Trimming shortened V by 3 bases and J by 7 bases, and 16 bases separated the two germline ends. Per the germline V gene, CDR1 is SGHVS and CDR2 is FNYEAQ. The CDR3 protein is CASSFRGGPFEQYF. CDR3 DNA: TGTGCCAGCAGCTTTCGGGGAGGACCCTTTGAGCAGTACTTC.

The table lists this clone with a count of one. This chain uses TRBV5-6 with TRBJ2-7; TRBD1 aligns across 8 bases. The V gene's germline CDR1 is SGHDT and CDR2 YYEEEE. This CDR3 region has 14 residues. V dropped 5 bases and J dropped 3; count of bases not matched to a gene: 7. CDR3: CASRSQDRVYEQYF. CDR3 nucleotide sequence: TGTGCCAGCAGGTCGCAGGACAGGGTCTACGAGCAGTACTTC.

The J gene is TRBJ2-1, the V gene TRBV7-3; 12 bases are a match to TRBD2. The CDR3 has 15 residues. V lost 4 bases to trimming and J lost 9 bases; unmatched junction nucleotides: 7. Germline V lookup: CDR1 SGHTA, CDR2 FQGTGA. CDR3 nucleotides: TGTGCCAGCAGCTCCCGACTAGCGGGAGTTTCTGAGCAGTTCTTC. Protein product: CASSSRLAGVSEQFF. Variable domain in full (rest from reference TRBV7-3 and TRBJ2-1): GAGVSQTPSNKVTEKGKYVELRCDPISGHTALYWYRQSLGQGPEFLIYFQGTGAADDSGLPNDRFFAVRPEGSVSTLKIQRTERGDSAVYLCASSSRLAGVSEQFFGPGTRLTVL.

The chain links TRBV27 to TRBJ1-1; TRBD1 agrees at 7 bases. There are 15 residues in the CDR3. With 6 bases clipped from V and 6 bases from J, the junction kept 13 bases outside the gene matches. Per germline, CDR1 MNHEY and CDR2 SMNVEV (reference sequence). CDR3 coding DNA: TGTGCCAGCAGCCAACGACCAGGGGGATCCCCTGAAGCTTTCTTT. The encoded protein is CASSQRPGGSPEAFF.

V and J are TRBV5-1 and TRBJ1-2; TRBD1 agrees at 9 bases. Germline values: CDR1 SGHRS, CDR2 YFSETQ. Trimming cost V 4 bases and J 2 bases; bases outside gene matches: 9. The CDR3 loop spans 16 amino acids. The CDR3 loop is CASSGGTGGGNYGYTF. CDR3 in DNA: TGCGCCAGCAGCGGAGGAACAGGGGGCGGGAACTATGGCTACACCTTC.

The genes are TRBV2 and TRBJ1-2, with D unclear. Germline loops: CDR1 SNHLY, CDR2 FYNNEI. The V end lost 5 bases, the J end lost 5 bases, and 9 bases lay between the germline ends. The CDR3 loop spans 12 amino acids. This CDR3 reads CASSPELYGYTF. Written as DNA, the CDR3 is TGTGCCAGCAGTCCCGAACTTTATGGCTACACCTTC.

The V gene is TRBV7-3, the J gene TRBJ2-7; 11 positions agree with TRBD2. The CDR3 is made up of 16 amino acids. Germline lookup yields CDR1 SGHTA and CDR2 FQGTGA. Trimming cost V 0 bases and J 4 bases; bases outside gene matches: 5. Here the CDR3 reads CASSLTGTSGVYEQYF. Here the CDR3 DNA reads TGTGCCAGCAGCTTAACCGGGACTAGCGGTGTGTACGAGCAGTACTTC.

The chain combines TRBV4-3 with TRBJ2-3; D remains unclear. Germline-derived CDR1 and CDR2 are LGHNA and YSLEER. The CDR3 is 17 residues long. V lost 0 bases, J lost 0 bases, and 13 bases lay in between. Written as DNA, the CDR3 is TGCGCCAGCAGCCAAGACGGGTTGGGTAGCAGCACAGATACGCAGTATTTT. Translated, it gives CASSQDGLGSSTDTQYF.

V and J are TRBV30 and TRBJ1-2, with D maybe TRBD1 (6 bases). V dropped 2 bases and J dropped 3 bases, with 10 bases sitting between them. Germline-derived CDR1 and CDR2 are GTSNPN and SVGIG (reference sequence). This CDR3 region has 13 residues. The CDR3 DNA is TGTGCCTGGAGTCCCAGGGGCGACTATGGCTACACCTTC. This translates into CAWSPRGDYGYTF. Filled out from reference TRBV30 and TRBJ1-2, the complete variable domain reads SQTIHQWPATLVQPVGSPLSLECTVEGTSNPNLYWYRQAAGRGLQLLFYSVGIGQISSEVPQNLSASRPQDRQFILSSKKLLLSDSGFYLCAWSPRGDYGYTFGSGTRLTVV.

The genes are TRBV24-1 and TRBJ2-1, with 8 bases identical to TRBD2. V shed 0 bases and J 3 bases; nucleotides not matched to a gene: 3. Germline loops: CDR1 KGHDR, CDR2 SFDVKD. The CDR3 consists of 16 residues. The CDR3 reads CATSDLTSGDYNEQFF. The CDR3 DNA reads TGTGCCACCAGTGATTTGACTAGCGGAGACTACAATGAGCAGTTCTTC.

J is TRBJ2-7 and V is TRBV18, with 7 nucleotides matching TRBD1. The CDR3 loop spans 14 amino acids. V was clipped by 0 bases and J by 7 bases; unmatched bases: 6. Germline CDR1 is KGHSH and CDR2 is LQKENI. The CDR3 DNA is TGTGCCAGCTCACCACCCAAAGACAGGGTGGAGCAGTACTTC. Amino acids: CASSPPKDRVEQYF. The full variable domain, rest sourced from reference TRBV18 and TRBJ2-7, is NAGVMQNPRHLVRRRGQEARLRCSPMKGHSHVYWYRQLPEEGLKFMVYLQKENIIDESGMPKERFSAEFPKEGPSILRIQQVVRGDSAAYFCASSPPKDRVEQYFGPGTRLTVT.